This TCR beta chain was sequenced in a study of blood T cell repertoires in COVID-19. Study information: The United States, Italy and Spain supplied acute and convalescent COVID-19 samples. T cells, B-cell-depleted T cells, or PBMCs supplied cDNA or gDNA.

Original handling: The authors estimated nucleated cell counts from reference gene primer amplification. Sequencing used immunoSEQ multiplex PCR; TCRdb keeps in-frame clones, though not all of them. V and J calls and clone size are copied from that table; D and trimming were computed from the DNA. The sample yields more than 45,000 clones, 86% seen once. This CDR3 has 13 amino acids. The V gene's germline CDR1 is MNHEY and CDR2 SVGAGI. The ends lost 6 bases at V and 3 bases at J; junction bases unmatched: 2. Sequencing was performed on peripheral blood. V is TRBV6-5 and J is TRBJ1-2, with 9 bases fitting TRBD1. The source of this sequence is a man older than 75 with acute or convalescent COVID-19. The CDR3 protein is CASSRDRDYGYTF. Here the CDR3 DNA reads TGTGCCAGCAGCAGGGACAGGGACTATGGCTACACCTTC.